The present entry profiles one T cell receptor (beta chain) with its context. Its antigen is unknown. This record belongs to a study of cytomegalovirus exposure and HLA in healthy donors. Background on the study: Membership in the Caucasian-associated ancestry cluster was found for 75% to 90% of 300 to 500 genotyped donors.

In the PCR, 60 Vbeta and 13 Jbeta primers were used. Methods used by the authors: Unique TCR beta chains totaled some 81 million in a later count, with roughly 11 million of them shared. Some clones are missing from TCRdb's copy, which holds only in-frame ones; the method was immunoSEQ multiplex PCR. The V and J calls and clone size are taken from that table; D and trimming were inferred from the DNA. The data contain 150,000 to 200,000 clones, roughly 80% of them singletons. This CDR3 is 12 amino acids long. Trimming stripped 1 base from V and 9 bases from J, with 9 bases between. Germline-derived CDR1 and CDR2 are SGHTA and FQGNSA. Study-level findings and limits: V- and J-gene trimming in TCR beta was tied to a missense DCLRE1C variant by an analysis performed later. Generally TCR sequences proved uncommon, though certain public TCRs appeared in numerous donors.

The sequence was obtained from a woman in her forties in good health and CMV-seronegative. The sequenced sample consisted of PBMCs. The chain employs TRBV7-2 and TRBJ2-5, with D possibly matching TRBD2 (5 bases). CDR3: CASSLVSSAQYF. The CDR3 nucleotides are TGTGCCAGCAGCTTAGTTAGTAGCGCCCAGTACTTC.